This paragraph covers one T cell receptor beta chain sequence. The sample belongs to a study of T-cell reconstitution after alpha-beta-depleted transplantation in children. Researchers prepared the TCRbeta library using unique molecular identifiers, the study reports. TCRdb processed the PCR reads anew with MiXCR; each CDR3 protein has one entry. The sample has some 640,000 distinct CDR3 sequences, approximately 17% seen once. Between the trimmed V and J ends, which lost 2 bases and 6 bases, there was a span of 10 bases. Germline loops: CDR1 DFQATT, CDR2 SNEGSKA (reference sequence). CDR3 length: 13 residues.

The chain recombines TRBV20-1 with TRBJ1-4; perhaps TRBD1 as D (6 bases). Sample: PBMCs from the stem cell graft donor, taken from the stem cell graft. The clonotype comes from a human donor who donated a stem cell graft to a child with acute myeloid leukemia. The DNA of the CDR3 is TGCAGTGCTAGAATGGGGGGCGATGAAAAACTGTTTTTT. Its protein is CSARMGGDEKLFF.